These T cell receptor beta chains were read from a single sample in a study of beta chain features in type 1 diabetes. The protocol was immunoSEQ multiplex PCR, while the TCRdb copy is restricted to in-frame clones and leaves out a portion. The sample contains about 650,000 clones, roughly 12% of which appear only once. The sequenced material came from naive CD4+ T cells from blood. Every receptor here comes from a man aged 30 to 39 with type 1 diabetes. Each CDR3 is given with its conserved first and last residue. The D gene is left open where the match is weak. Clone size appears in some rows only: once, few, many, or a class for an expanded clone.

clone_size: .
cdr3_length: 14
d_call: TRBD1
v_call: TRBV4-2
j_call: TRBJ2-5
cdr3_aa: CASSLDRGRETQYF
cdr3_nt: TGTGCCAGCAGCCTCGACAGGGGGCGAGAGACCCAGTACTTC

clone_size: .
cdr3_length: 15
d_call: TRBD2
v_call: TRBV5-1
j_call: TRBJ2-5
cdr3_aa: CASSLARTSGETQYF
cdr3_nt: TGCGCCAGCAGCTTGGCCCGGACTAGCGGCGAGACCCAGTACTTC

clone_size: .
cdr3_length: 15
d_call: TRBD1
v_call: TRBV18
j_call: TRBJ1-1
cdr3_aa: CASSPFGQGNTEAFF
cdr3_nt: TGTGCCAGCTCACCATTCGGACAGGGGAACACTGAAGCTTTCTTT

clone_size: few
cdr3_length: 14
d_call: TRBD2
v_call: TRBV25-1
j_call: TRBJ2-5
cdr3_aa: CASSESGGVGTQYF
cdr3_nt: TGTGCCAGCAGTGAATCGGGAGGGGTTGGGACCCAGTACTTC

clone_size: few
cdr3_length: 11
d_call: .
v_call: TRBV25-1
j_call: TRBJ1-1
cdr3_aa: CASSEGSGAFF
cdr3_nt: TGTGCCAGCAGTGAGGGAAGCGGAGCTTTCTTT

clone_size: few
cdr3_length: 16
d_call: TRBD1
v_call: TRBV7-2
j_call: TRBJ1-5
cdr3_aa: CASSEQGARSNQPQHF
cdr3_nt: TGTGCCAGCAGCGAACAGGGGGCGCGGAGCAATCAGCCCCAGCATTTT

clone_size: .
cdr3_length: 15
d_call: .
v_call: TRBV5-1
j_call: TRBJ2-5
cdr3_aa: CASSVRGSVGETQYF
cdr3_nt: TGCGCCAGCAGCGTCCGGGGTTCGGTAGGAGAGACCCAGTACTTC

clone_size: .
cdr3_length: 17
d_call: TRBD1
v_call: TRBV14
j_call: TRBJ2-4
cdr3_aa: CASSQTGQGRGKNIQYF
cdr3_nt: TGTGCCAGCAGCCAAACAGGACAGGGCAGGGGCAAAAACATTCAGTACTTC

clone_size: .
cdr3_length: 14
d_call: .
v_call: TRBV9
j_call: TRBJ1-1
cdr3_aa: CAGSFPHRDTEAFF
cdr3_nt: TGTGCCGGCTCCTTTCCTCACCGGGACACTGAAGCTTTCTTT

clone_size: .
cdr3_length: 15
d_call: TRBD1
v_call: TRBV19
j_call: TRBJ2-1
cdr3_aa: CASSPTGQVDNEQFF
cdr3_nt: TGTGCCAGTAGTCCAACGGGACAGGTGGACAATGAGCAGTTCTTC

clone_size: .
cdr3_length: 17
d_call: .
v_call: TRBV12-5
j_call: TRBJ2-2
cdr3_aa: CASGPLTGRLGTGELFF
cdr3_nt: TGTGCTAGTGGCCCCCTGACAGGGAGGTTAGGCACCGGGGAGCTGTTTTTT

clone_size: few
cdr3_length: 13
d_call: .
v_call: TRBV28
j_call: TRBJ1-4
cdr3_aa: CASIGRNREKLFF
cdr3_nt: TGTGCCAGCATCGGCAGGAACAGGGAAAAACTGTTTTTT

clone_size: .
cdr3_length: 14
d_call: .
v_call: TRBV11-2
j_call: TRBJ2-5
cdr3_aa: CASSLQGNQETQYF
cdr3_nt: TGTGCCAGCAGCTTACAGGGAAACCAAGAGACCCAGTACTTC

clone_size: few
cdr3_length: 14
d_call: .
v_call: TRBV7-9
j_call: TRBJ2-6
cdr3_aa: CASSSGSGANVLTF
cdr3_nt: TGTGCCAGCAGCTCAGGCTCTGGGGCCAACGTCCTGACTTTC

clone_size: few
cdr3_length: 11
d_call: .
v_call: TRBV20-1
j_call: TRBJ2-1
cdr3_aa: CSARPYNEQFF
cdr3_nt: TGCAGTGCCCGCCCGTACAATGAGCAGTTCTTC

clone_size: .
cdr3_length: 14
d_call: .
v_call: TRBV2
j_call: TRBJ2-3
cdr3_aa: CASRTTTSTDTQYF
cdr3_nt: TGTGCCAGCAGGACGACAACTAGCACAGATACGCAGTATTTT

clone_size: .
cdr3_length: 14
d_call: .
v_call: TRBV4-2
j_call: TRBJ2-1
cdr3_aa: CASSQVDRINEQFF
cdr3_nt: TGTGCCAGCAGCCAAGTGGACAGAATCAATGAGCAGTTCTTC

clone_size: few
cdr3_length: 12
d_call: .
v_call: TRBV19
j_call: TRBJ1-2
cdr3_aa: CASSTWTTLVRF
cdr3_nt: TGTGCCAGTAGTACCTGGACCACTTTGGTCCGCTTC

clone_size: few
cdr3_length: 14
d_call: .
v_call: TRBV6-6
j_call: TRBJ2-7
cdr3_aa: CASQTTDFSYEQYF
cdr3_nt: TGTGCCAGCCAGACAACAGATTTCTCCTACGAGCAGTACTTC

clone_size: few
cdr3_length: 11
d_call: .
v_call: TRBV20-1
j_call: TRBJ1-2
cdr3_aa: CSASGTVGYTF
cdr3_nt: TGCAGTGCTTCCGGGACGGTTGGCTACACCTTC

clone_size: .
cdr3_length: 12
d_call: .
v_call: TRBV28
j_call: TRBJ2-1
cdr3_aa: CASRVDFLNMFF
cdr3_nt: TGTGCCAGCAGGGTAGATTTCTTGAATATGTTCTTC

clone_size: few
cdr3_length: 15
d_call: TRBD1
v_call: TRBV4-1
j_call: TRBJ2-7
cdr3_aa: CASSQGQANRNEQYF
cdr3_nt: TGCGCCAGCAGCCAGGGACAGGCTAATAGAAACGAGCAGTACTTC

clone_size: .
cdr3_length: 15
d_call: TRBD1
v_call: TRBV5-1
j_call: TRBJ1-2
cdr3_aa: CASSLAGETGTRYTF
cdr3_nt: TGCGCCAGCAGCTTGGCAGGGGAGACAGGGACTCGCTACACCTTC

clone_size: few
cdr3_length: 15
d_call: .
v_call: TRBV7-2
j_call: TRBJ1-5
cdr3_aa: CASSLGNPGTPAQHF
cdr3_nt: TGTGCCAGCAGCTTAGGAAACCCCGGGACTCCGGCCCAGCATTTT

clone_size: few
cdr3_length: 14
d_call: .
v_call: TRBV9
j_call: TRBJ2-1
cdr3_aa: CASSVTTQGNEQFF
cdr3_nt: TGTGCCAGCAGCGTTACAACCCAGGGCAATGAGCAGTTCTTC

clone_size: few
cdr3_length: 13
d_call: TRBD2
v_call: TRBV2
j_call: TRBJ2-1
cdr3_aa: CASNGLAGAEQFF
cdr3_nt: TGTGCCAGCAACGGGCTAGCGGGGGCCGAGCAGTTCTTC

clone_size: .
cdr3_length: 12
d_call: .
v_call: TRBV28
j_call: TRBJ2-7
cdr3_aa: CASSLNGYEQYF
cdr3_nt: TGTGCCAGCAGTTTGAACGGCTACGAGCAGTACTTC

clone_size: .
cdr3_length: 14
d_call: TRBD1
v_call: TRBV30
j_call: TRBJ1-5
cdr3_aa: CAWSVGGGNQPQHF
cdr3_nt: TGTGCCTGGAGTGTAGGGGGCGGGAATCAGCCCCAGCATTTT

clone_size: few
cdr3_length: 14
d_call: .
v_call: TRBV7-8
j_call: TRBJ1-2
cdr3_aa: CASSYGGLRYGYTF
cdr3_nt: TGTGCCAGCAGCTATGGGGGACTTCGCTATGGCTACACCTTC

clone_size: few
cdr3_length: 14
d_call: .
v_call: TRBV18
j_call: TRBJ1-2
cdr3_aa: CASSPKVDLYGYTF
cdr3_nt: TGTGCCAGCTCACCAAAAGTTGACCTCTATGGCTACACCTTC

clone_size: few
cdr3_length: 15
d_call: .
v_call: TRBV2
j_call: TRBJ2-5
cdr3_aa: CASSDPVEYQETQYF
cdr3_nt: TGTGCCAGCAGTGATCCAGTCGAGTACCAAGAGACCCAGTACTTC

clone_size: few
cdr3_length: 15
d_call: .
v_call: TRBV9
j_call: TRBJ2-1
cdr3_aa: CASSVVGSSYNEQFF
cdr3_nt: TGTGCCAGCAGCGTAGTTGGGAGCTCCTACAATGAGCAGTTCTTC

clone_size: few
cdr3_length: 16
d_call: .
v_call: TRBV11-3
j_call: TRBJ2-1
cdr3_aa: CASSPPGAYSYNEQFF
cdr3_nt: TGTGCCAGCAGCCCCCCAGGGGCCTACTCCTACAATGAGCAGTTCTTC

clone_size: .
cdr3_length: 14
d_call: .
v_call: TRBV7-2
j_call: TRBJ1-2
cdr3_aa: CASSPGQGNYGYTF
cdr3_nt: TGTGCCAGCAGCCCCGGGCAGGGCAACTATGGCTACACCTTC

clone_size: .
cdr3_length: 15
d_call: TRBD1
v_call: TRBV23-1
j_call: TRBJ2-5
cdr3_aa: CASSHPGTGKETQYF
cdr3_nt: TGCGCCAGCAGTCACCCTGGGACAGGGAAAGAGACCCAGTACTTC

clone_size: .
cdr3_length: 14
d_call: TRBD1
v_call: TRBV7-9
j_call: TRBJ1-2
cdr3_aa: CASSLPGTGGGYTF
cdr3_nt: TGTGCCAGCAGCCTCCCCGGGACAGGGGGAGGCTACACCTTC

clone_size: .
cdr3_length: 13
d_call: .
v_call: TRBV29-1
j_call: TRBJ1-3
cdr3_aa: CSVSQSSGNTIYF
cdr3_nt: TGCAGCGTTAGCCAGTCCTCTGGAAACACCATATATTTT

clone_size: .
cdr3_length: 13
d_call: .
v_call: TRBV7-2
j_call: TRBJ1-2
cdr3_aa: CASSLGQGHGYTF
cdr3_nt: TGTGCCAGCAGCTTAGGGCAGGGCCATGGCTACACCTTC

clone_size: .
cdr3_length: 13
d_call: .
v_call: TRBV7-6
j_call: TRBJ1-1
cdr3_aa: CASSLTQNTEAFF
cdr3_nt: TGTGCCAGCAGCTTAACTCAAAACACTGAAGCTTTCTTT

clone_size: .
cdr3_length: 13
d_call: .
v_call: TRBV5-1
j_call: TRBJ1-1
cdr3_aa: CASSLQGNTEAFF
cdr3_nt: TGCGCCAGCAGCTTGCAGGGGAACACTGAAGCTTTCTTT

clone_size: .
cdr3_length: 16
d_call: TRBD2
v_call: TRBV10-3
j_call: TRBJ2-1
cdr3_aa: CAISELAGEVYNEQFF
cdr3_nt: TGTGCCATCAGTGAGCTTGCGGGGGAGGTCTACAATGAGCAGTTCTTC

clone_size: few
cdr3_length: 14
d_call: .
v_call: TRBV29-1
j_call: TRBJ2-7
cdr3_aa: CSVELDQGYHEQYF
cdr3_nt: TGCAGCGTTGAACTAGACCAGGGTTATCACGAGCAGTACTTC